This T cell receptor beta chain is from a study of cytomegalovirus exposure and HLA in healthy donors. The wider study: Approximately 190 million T cells yielded more than 90 million unique TCR beta sequences in earlier analysis.

The length of the CDR3 is 16 residues. The V and J ends lost 2 bases and 7 bases, in that order; junction bases with no gene match: 8. Germline V gene lookup returns CDR1 MNHEY and CDR2 SMNVEV (reference sequence). PCR employed 60 Vbeta and 13 Jbeta primers. Profiling relied on immunoSEQ multiplex PCR, and the TCRdb table lists in-frame clones only, not all of them. The sample carries around 170,000 clones, around 78% recorded once. The chain links TRBV27 to TRBJ1-6; 7 bases match TRBD1. The origin of this receptor is a woman in her 40s in good health and CMV-seropositive. Sequenced input: PBMCs. In DNA, the CDR3 is TGTGCCAGCAGTTTAGGACATACAGGGGTCAATTCACCCCTCCACTTT. This gives the protein CASSLGHTGVNSPLHF.